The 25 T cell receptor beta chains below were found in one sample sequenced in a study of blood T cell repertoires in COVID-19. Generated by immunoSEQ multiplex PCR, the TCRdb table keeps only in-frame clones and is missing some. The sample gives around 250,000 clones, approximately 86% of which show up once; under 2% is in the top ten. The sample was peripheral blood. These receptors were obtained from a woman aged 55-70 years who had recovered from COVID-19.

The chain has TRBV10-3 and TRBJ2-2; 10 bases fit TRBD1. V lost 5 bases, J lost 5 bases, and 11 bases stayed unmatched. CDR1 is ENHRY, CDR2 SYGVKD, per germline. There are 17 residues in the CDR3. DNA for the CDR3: TGTGCCATCAGTAGTCTACCGGGACAGGGGAGAACCGGGGAGCTGTTTTTT. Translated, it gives CAISSLPGQGRTGELFF.

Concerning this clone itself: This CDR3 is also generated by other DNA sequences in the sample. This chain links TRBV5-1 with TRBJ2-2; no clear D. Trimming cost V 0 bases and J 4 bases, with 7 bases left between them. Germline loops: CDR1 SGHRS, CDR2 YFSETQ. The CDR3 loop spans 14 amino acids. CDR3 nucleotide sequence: TGCGCCAGCAGCTTGGGCCAGTCCACCGGGGAGCTGTTTTTT. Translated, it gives CASSLGQSTGELFF.

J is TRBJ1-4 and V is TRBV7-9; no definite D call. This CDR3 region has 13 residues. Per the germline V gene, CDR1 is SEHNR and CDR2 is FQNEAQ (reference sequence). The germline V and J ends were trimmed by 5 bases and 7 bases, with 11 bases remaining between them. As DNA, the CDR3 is TGTGCCAGCAGCCCCGTGGAGCCTGAAAAACTGTTTTTT. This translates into CASSPVEPEKLFF.

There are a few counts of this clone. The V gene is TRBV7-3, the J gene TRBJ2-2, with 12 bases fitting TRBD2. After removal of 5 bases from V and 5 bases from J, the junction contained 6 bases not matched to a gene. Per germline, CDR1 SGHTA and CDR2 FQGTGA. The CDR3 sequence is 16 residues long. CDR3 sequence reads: CASSLTSGGATGELFF. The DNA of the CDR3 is TGTGCCAGCAGCCTGACTAGCGGGGGAGCTACCGGGGAGCTGTTTTTT.

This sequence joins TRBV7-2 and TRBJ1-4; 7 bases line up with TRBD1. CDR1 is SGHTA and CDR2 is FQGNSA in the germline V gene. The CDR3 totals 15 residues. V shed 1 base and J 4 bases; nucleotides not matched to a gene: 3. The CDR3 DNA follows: TGTGCCAGCAGCTTAGACAGGGGTGTTAATGAAAAACTGTTTTTT. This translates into CASSLDRGVNEKLFF.

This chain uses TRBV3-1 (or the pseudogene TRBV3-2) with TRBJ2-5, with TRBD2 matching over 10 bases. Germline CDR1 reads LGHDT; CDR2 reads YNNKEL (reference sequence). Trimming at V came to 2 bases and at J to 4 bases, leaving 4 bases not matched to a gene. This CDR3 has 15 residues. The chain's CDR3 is CASSQPSGGGETQYF. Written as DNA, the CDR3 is TGTGCCAGCAGCCAACCTAGCGGGGGTGGAGAGACCCAGTACTTC.

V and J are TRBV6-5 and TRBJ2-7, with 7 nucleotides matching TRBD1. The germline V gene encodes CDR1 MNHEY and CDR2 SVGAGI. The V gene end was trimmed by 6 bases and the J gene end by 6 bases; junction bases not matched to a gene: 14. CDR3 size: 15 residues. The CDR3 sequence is CASSRTRQGPSEQYF. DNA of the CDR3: TGTGCCAGCAGCCGTACCCGACAGGGCCCATCCGAGCAGTACTTC.

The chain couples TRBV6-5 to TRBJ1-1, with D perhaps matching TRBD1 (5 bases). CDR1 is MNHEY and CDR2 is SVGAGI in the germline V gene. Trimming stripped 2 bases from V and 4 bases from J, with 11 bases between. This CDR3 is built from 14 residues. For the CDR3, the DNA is TGTGCCAGCAGTTACAGCGACGGGGGCACTGAAGCTTTCTTT. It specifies CASSYSDGGTEAFF.

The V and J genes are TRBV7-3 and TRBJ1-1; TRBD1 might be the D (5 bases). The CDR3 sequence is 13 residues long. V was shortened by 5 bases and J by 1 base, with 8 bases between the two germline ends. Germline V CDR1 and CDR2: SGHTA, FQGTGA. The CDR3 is CASSPDTNTEAFF. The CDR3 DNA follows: TGTGCCAGCAGCCCGGACACGAACACTGAAGCTTTCTTT.

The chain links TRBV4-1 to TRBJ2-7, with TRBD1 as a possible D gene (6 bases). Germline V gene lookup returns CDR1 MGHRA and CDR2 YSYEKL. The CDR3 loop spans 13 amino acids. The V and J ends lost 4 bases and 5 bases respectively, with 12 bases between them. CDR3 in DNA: TGCGCCAGCAGCCGAGGACAGCGAGACGAGCAGTACTTC. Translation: CASSRGQRDEQYF.

The CDR3 nucleotides read TGTGCCAGCAGCTCTGGACAGAACATCTATGGCTACACCTTC. Its protein product is CASSSGQNIYGYTF. The chain uses TRBV7-9 and TRBJ1-2; maybe TRBD1 (6 bases). The CDR3 is made up of 14 amino acids. Germline loops: CDR1 SEHNR, CDR2 FQNEAQ (reference sequence). Trimming took 4 bases from V and 4 from J, leaving 13 bases between them.

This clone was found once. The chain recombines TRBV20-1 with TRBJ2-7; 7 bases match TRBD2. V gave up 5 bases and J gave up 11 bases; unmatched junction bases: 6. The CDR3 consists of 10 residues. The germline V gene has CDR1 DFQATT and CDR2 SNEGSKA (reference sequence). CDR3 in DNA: TGCAGTGCTGGGGGGGGAAATAAGTACTTC. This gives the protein CSAGGGNKYF.

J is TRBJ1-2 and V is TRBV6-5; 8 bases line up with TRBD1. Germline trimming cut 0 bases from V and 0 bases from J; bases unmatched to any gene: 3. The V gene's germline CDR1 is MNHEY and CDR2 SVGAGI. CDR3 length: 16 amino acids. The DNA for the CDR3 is TGTGCCAGCAGTTACTCGGGGACAGGCCCTAACTATGGCTACACCTTC. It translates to CASSYSGTGPNYGYTF.

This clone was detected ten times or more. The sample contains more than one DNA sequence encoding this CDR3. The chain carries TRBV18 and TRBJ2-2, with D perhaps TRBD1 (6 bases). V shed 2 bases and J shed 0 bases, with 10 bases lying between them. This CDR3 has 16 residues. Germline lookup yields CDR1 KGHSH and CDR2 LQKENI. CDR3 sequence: CASSPSGGANTGELFF. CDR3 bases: TGTGCCAGCTCACCATCTGGGGGCGCGAACACCGGGGAGCTGTTTTTT. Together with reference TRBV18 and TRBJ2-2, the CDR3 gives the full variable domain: NAGVMQNPRHLVRRRGQEARLRCSPMKGHSHVYWYRQLPEEGLKFMVYLQKENIIDESGMPKERFSAEFPKEGPSILRIQQVVRGDSAAYFCASSPSGGANTGELFFGEGSRLTVL.

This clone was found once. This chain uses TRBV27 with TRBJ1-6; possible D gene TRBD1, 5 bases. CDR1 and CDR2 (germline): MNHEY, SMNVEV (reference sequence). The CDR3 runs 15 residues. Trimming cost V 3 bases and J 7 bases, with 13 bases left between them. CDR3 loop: CASSFQQGWNSPLHF. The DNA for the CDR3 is TGTGCCAGCAGTTTCCAGCAGGGCTGGAATTCACCCCTCCACTTT.

CDR3 DNA sequence: TGCGCCAGCAGCCAAGGCCCGGCGGGTAGTAACTATGGCTACACCTTC. This encodes CASSQGPAGSNYGYTF. The chain combines TRBV4-3 with TRBJ1-2; D is undetermined. This CDR3 spans 16 amino acids. CDR1 and CDR2 (germline): LGHNA, YSLEER. V was trimmed by 1 base and J by 1 base, leaving 13 bases between them.

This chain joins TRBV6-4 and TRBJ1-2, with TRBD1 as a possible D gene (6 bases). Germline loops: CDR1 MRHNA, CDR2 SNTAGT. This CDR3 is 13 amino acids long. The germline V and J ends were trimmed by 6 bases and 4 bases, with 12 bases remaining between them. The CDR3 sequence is CASSETTGYGYTF. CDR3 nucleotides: TGTGCCAGCAGCGAAACGACAGGCTATGGCTACACCTTC.

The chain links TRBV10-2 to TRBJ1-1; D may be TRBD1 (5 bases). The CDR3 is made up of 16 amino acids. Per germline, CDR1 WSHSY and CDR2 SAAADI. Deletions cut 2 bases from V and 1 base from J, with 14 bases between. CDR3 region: CASSEGGAGGNTEAFF. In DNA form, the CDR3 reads TGCGCCAGCAGTGAGGGAGGGGCTGGGGGGAACACTGAAGCTTTCTTT.

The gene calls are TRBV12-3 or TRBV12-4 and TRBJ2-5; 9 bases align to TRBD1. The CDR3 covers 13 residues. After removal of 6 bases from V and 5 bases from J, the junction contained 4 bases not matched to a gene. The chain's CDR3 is CASSPGQGETQYF. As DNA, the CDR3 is TGTGCCAGCAGCCCTGGACAGGGGGAGACCCAGTACTTC.

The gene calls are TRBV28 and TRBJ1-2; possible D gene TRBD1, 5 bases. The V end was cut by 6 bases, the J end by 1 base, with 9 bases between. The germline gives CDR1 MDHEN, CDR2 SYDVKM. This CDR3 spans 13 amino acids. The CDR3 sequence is CASRGGVNYGYTF. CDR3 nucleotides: TGTGCCAGCAGGGGGGGGGTTAACTATGGCTACACCTTC.

CDR3 sequence: CASSLEVAGGREQFF. The CDR3 DNA reads TGTGCCAGCAGCCTGGAGGTAGCGGGGGGTCGGGAGCAGTTCTTC. The chain carries TRBV6-2 or TRBV6-3 and TRBJ2-1; 10 bases line up with TRBD2. Losses at the gene ends were 6 bases for V and 10 bases for J; bases not matched to a gene: 12. Germline V gene sequence: CDR1 MNHEY, CDR2 SVGEGT. The CDR3 extends over 15 amino acids.

CDR3 amino acids: CSANRAYGYTF. The CDR3 DNA reads TGCAGTGCTAACAGGGCTTATGGCTACACCTTC. This chain joins TRBV20-1 and TRBJ1-2; D might be TRBD1 (6 bases). The germline V gene has CDR1 DFQATT and CDR2 SNEGSKA (reference sequence). V was pared by 4 bases and J by 5 bases, with 8 bases between. The CDR3 runs to 11 residues.

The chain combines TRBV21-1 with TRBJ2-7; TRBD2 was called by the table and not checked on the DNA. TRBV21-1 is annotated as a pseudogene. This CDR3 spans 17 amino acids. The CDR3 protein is CASSEAPGKDSGLWQYF. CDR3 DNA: TGTGCCAGCAGCGAAGCCCCGGGTAAGGACTCCGGACTCTGGCAGTACTTC.

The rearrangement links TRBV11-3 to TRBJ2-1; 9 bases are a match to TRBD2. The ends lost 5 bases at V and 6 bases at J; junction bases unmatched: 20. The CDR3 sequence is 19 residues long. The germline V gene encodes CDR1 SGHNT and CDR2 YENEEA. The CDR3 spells CASSPGQGAGGKGGNEQFF. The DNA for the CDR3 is TGTGCCAGCAGCCCGGGACAAGGAGCGGGGGGCAAGGGGGGCAATGAGCAGTTCTTC.

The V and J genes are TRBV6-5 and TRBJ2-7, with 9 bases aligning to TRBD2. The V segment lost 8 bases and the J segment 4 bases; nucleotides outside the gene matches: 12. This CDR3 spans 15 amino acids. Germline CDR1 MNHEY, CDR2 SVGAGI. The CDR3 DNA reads TGTGCCAGCTCCCTGGGGGGACTAGCTACTTACGAGCAGTACTTC. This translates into CASSLGGLATYEQYF.